This T cell receptor (beta chain) was profiled in a study of control samples from healthy donors and cancer patients. The assay was immunoSEQ multiplex PCR, and TCRdb's table has in-frame clones only and misses some. This table has 160,000 or so clones, roughly nine tenths appearing once. The CDR3 covers 13 residues. Germline V lookup: CDR1 ENHRY, CDR2 SYGVKD. Trimming cost V 2 bases and J 6 bases, with 10 bases left between them. Sequenced sample: blood. This receptor was obtained from a woman aged 30 to 39 in good health. J is TRBJ1-1 and V is TRBV10-3; D is possibly TRBD1 (5 bases). This chain's CDR3 is CAISEGGRAEAFF. In DNA, the CDR3 is TGTGCCATCAGTGAGGGTGGCAGGGCTGAAGCTTTCTTT.